The next 21 T cell receptor beta chains were all read from a single sample in a study of radiation and T cells in renal cell carcinoma. Libraries were prepared by immunoSEQ multiplex PCR; TCRdb keeps only in-frame clonotypes and omits some of them. The sample has 40,000 to 45,000 clones; roughly 82% are singletons. The time point: blood 4 weeks post-SBRT, at nephrectomy. As for treatment: 15 Gy SBRT to primary tumor, nephrectomy 4 weeks later. The material sequenced was blood, taken from a patient whose treatment included radiotherapy and nephrectomy. All receptors come from a woman aged 70 to 79 with renal cell carcinoma.

The sample holds one count of this clone. V usage is TRBV19 and J usage is TRBJ1-2; D is perhaps TRBD1 (5 bases). This CDR3 has 14 amino acids. Per the germline V gene, CDR1 is LNHDA and CDR2 is SQIVND (reference sequence). With 8 bases removed from V and 4 bases from J, the gap between germline ends came to 17 bases. DNA for the CDR3: TGTGCCAGTGACGCTGGGGACGGACCCTATGGCTACACCTTC. Translation: CASDAGDGPYGYTF. The full variable domain, completed using reference TRBV19 and TRBJ1-2, is DGGITQSPKYLFRKEGQNVTLSCEQNLNHDAMYWYRQDPGQGLRLIYYSQIVNDFQKGDIAEGYSVSREKKESFPLTVTSAQKNPTAFYLCASDAGDGPYGYTFGSGTRLTVV.

The V call is TRBV7-9, the J call TRBJ1-2, with D unresolved. The CDR3 contains 13 residues. V gave up 2 bases and J gave up 5 bases, with 9 bases separating them. CDR1 is SEHNR, CDR2 FQNEAQ, per germline (reference sequence). CDR3 sequence (DNA): TGTGCCAGCAGCTTATCCGCCGGATATGGCTACACCTTC. Its protein product is CASSLSAGYGYTF.

The J gene is TRBJ1-1, the V gene TRBV5-6, with D hard to call. The CDR3 is made up of 12 amino acids. The germline gives CDR1 SGHDT, CDR2 YYEEEE. Deletions cut 4 bases from V and 5 bases from J, with 9 bases between. CDR3 bases: TGTGCCAGCAGCCCCGGCTTTACTGAAGCTTTCTTT. It yields the protein CASSPGFTEAFF.

This clone is a singleton in its sample. The rearrangement uses TRBV9 and TRBJ1-3, with 9 positions matching TRBD1. Losses at the gene ends were 3 bases for V and 3 bases for J; bases not matched to a gene: 7. CDR1 and CDR2 from the germline V gene are SGDLS and YYNGEE. The CDR3 loop spans 16 amino acids. CDR3: CASSAPGQGRGNTIYF. The CDR3 DNA follows: TGTGCCAGCAGCGCACCGGGACAGGGACGTGGAAACACCATATATTTT.

The sample holds one count of this clone. The chain uses TRBV6-1 and TRBJ1-4, with D perhaps TRBD1 (6 bases). This CDR3 comprises 14 residues. The germline CDR1 and CDR2 sequences are MNHNS and SASEGT. V was trimmed by 4 bases and J by 4 bases, leaving 10 bases between them. DNA for the CDR3: TGTGCCAGCAGTGGACAGGCGGGTAATGAAAAACTGTTTTTT. It specifies CASSGQAGNEKLFF.

Turning to this clone: This sample also contains other DNA sequences that code for the same CDR3. CDR3: CASSLAGNYGYTF. The CDR3 DNA reads as TGCGCCAGCAGCTTAGCCGGTAACTATGGCTACACCTTC. The V call is TRBV5-1, the J call TRBJ1-2; the D is unclear. The germline CDR1 and CDR2 sequences are SGHRS and YFSETQ. CDR3 length equals 13 residues. The V gene lost 2 bases and the J gene lost 1 base, with 6 bases spanning the gap.

This clone was seen only once. The chain is built from TRBV4-1 and TRBJ1-2, with D possibly TRBD1 on 6 matching bases. V was clipped by 0 bases and J by 3 bases, with 17 bases between them. The germline CDR1 and CDR2 sequences are MGHRA and YSYEKL. This CDR3 region has 17 residues. The CDR3 sequence is CASSQDTLYGGDYGYTF. The CDR3 DNA reads as TGCGCCAGCAGCCAAGATACACTTTACGGGGGCGACTATGGCTACACCTTC.

The J gene is TRBJ2-2, the V gene TRBV7-6, with 8 bases matching TRBD1. Germline V gives CDR1 SGHVS, CDR2 FNYEAQ. With 0 bases clipped from V and 3 bases from J, the junction kept 6 bases outside the gene matches. CDR3 length: 17 amino acids. The CDR3 sequence is CASSLAAGGMDTGELFF. The CDR3 bases are TGTGCCAGCAGCTTAGCGGCAGGGGGCATGGACACCGGGGAGCTGTTTTTT.

This clone was detected only once. The V gene is TRBV6-5, the J gene TRBJ1-2; D is possibly TRBD1 (6 bases). CDR3 size: 15 residues. CDR1 and CDR2 from the germline V gene are MNHEY and SVGAGI. V shed 9 bases and J shed 8 bases, with 25 bases lying between them. CDR3 sequence (DNA): TGTGCCAGTTCGAGGGAGGGGGGAGCGACGGGGGGCTACACCTTC. Translating gives CASSREGGATGGYTF.

Here the CDR3 DNA reads TGTGCCAGCAGCATCAGGGACGGTACAGGGGAAAAACTGTTTTTT. Its translation is CASSIRDGTGEKLFF. This sequence joins TRBV9 and TRBJ1-4; maybe TRBD1 (6 bases). The V gene's germline CDR1 is SGDLS and CDR2 YYNGEE. The CDR3 extends over 15 amino acids. Trimming took off 4 bases at V and 8 bases at J, with 18 bases between the two ends. Complete variable domain (other parts from reference TRBV9 and TRBJ1-4): DSGVTQTPKHLITATGQRVTLRCSPRSGDLSVYWYQQSLDQGLQFLIQYYNGEERAKGNILERFSAQQFPDLHSELNLSSLELGDSALYFCASSIRDGTGEKLFFGSGTQLSVL.

The CDR3 coding sequence is TGCAGTGCTAGAGATACTCAGCCCCAGCATTTT. It translates to CSARDTQPQHF. The V gene is TRBV20-1, the J gene TRBJ1-5; no clear D. Germline CDR1 is DFQATT and CDR2 is SNEGSKA (reference sequence). The V gene lost 0 bases and the J gene lost 6 bases, with 3 bases spanning the gap. The CDR3 runs 11 residues.

The sample holds a few counts of this clone. This chain connects TRBV6-1 to TRBJ1-2, with 8 bases lining up with TRBD1. The V segment lost 5 bases and the J segment 4 bases; nucleotides outside the gene matches: 6. Germline CDR1 and CDR2: MNHNS and SASEGT. The CDR3 has 14 amino acids. The CDR3 region has the DNA TGTGCCAGCAGTTCAGGGGGCGCGGGCTATGGCTACACCTTC. Its protein product is CASSSGGAGYGYTF.

The chain uses TRBV15 and TRBJ1-4; TRBD1 matches at 7 bases. The CDR3 consists of 15 residues. The V gene end was trimmed by 1 base and the J gene end by 5 bases; junction bases not matched to a gene: 4. CDR1 and CDR2 from the germline V gene are LNHNV and YYDKDF (reference sequence). The CDR3 loop is CATSRGGTVNEKLFF. In DNA form, the CDR3 reads TGTGCCACCAGCAGAGGGGGGACAGTGAATGAAAAACTGTTTTTT.

This clone was observed a handful of times. V gene TRBV5-6 combines with J gene TRBJ2-7; 9 nucleotides match TRBD2. The CDR3 sequence is 18 residues long. The germline CDR1 and CDR2 sequences are SGHDT and YYEEEE. The V gene end was trimmed by 2 bases and the J gene end by 0 bases; junction bases not matched to a gene: 12. Here the CDR3 DNA reads TGTGCCAGCAGCTTAAGTCTAGCGGGGCGAAGAAGCTCCTACGAGCAGTACTTC. Amino acid sequence: CASSLSLAGRRSSYEQYF.

The chain recombines TRBV7-6 with TRBJ1-2, with 8 bases identical to TRBD1. J was trimmed by 4 bases and V by 5 bases; bases with no gene match: 6. The CDR3 runs to 14 residues. The V gene's germline CDR1 is SGHVS and CDR2 FNYEAQ. Here the CDR3 DNA reads TGTGCCAGCAGCGCAGGGGGCGGACGCTATGGCTACACCTTC. Protein sequence: CASSAGGGRYGYTF.

This clone was observed once. J is TRBJ2-3 and V is TRBV7-3, with 10 positions matching TRBD1. CDR1 is SGHTA and CDR2 is FQGTGA in the germline V gene. Unmatched junction bases numbered 4, after V lost 5 bases and J lost 5 bases. CDR3 length equals 14 residues. The CDR3 region has the DNA TGTGCCAGCAGCCTGGGACAGGGGTTAGATACGCAGTATTTT. It encodes CASSLGQGLDTQYF.

The chain joins TRBV5-4 to TRBJ1-2, with 10 bases that match TRBD1. Germline V gives CDR1 SGHNT, CDR2 YYREEE (reference sequence). The ends lost 3 bases at V and 3 bases at J; junction bases unmatched: 5. The CDR3 spans 15 residues. The DNA for the CDR3 is TGTGCCAGCAGCTCTCCGGGACAGGGGCACTATGGCTACACCTTC. It is translated as CASSSPGQGHYGYTF. The complete variable domain, with remaining parts taken from reference TRBV5-4 and TRBJ1-2, reads ETGVTQSPTHLIKTRGQQVTLRCSSQSGHNTVSWYQQALGQGPQFIFQYYREEENGRGNFPPRFSGLQFPNYSSELNVNALELDDSALYLCASSSPGQGHYGYTFGSGTRLTVV.

This clone was counted at least ten times. V usage is TRBV19 and J usage is TRBJ2-5; 11 nucleotides align to TRBD1. CDR1 and CDR2 from the germline V gene are LNHDA and SQIVND (reference sequence). The V segment lost 5 bases and the J segment 9 bases; nucleotides outside the gene matches: 2. This CDR3 has 12 amino acids. This chain's CDR3 is CASSGGQGAQYF. DNA for the CDR3: TGTGCCAGTAGTGGGGGACAGGGGGCCCAGTACTTC. The whole variable domain, remainder taken from reference TRBV19 and TRBJ2-5, is DGGITQSPKYLFRKEGQNVTLSCEQNLNHDAMYWYRQDPGQGLRLIYYSQIVNDFQKGDIAEGYSVSREKKESFPLTVTSAQKNPTAFYLCASSGGQGAQYFGPGTRLLVL.

This clone has a handful of counts. V gene TRBV5-1 combines with J gene TRBJ2-7, with 7 bases lining up with TRBD1. The CDR3 is made up of 14 amino acids. Germline V CDR1 and CDR2: SGHRS, YFSETQ. V lost 3 bases to trimming and J lost 6 bases; unmatched junction nucleotides: 9. The CDR3 coding sequence is TGCGCCAGCAGCTGGACAGGCGCAGGGGCCGAGCAGTACTTC. It translates to CASSWTGAGAEQYF.

The CDR3 DNA sequence: TGTGCCTGGACTCACGCTAGCGGGATAAGAGAGACCCAGTACTTC. Protein sequence: CAWTHASGIRETQYF. This chain joins TRBV30 and TRBJ2-5; TRBD2 agrees at 9 bases. This CDR3 spans 15 amino acids. Germline V gene sequence: CDR1 GTSNPN, CDR2 SVGIG (reference sequence). The V gene end was trimmed by 4 bases and the J gene end by 4 bases; junction bases not matched to a gene: 10.

The CDR3 DNA reads as TGCGCCAGCATGCGGACTAGCGGGGATTCCGGGGCCAACGTCCTGACTTTC. Its protein is CASMRTSGDSGANVLTF. V is TRBV10-2 and J is TRBJ2-6, with 12 bases matching TRBD2. The CDR3 totals 17 residues. Germline CDR1 and CDR2: WSHSY and SAAADI. The ends lost 7 bases at V and 4 bases at J; junction bases unmatched: 8.